Listed here are 32 T cell receptor beta chains from one sample, sequenced in a study of shared clonotypes between healthy human individuals. Only in-frame clones appear in the TCRdb table, and some are missing; sequencing was by immunoSEQ multiplex PCR. The data show about 1 million clones, about 74% seen once. The specimen sequenced was memory CD4+ T cells sorted from blood. Subset defined: CD45RA-negative fraction. These receptors were collected from a man aged 18 to 29 in good health.

The genes are TRBV28 and TRBJ1-5, with D perhaps TRBD1 (5 bases). CDR1 is MDHEN, CDR2 SYDVKM, per germline. Deletions cut 4 bases from V and 6 bases from J, with 13 bases between. This CDR3 is built from 14 residues. DNA for the CDR3: TGTGCCAGCAGTTCTCAGGGACGCGGTCAGCCCCAGCATTTT. This translates into CASSSQGRGQPQHF.

The count of this clone is one. The chain employs TRBV5-1 and TRBJ2-1, with 8 bases aligning to TRBD1. Germline V gene sequence: CDR1 SGHRS, CDR2 YFSETQ. The CDR3 runs to 15 residues. After removal of 3 bases from V and 9 bases from J, the junction contained 11 bases not matched to a gene. CDR3 protein: CASSSRTGPEAEQFF. CDR3 nucleotides: TGCGCCAGCAGCTCTAGGACAGGGCCAGAGGCTGAGCAGTTCTTC.

Turning to this clone: This sample also contains other DNA sequences that code for the same CDR3. The chain is built from TRBV28 and TRBJ1-6; D is possibly TRBD1 (6 bases). V was pared by 3 bases and J by 6 bases, with 9 bases between. CDR3 length: 14 residues. Germline V gene data show CDR1 as MDHEN and CDR2 as SYDVKM. The CDR3 loop reads CASSLRGPNSPLHF. Written as DNA, the CDR3 is TGTGCCAGCAGTTTGCGGGGGCCTAATTCACCCCTCCACTTT. Based on the CDR3 plus reference TRBV28 and TRBJ1-6, the full variable domain is DVKVTQSSRYLVKRTGEKVFLECVQDMDHENMFWYRQDPGLGLRLIYFSYDVKMKEKGDIPEGYSVSREKKERFSLILESASTNQTSMYLCASSLRGPNSPLHFGNGTRLTVT.

This clone was observed a single time. The rearrangement uses TRBV28 and TRBJ1-5; D gene ambiguous. Germline loops: CDR1 MDHEN, CDR2 SYDVKM. The V and J ends lost 5 bases and 2 bases respectively, with 10 bases between them. The CDR3 length is 14 residues. The CDR3 coding sequence is TGTGCCAGCAGTCTTGGGTTCGGCAATCAGCCCCAGCATTTT. This codes for CASSLGFGNQPQHF.

This clone was counted a few times. The genes are TRBV7-9 and TRBJ2-1, with 8 bases matching TRBD2. The CDR3 length is 16 residues. Germline loops: CDR1 SEHNR, CDR2 FQNEAQ (reference sequence). The junction had 1 base not matched to a gene; V was cut back by 0 bases and J by 0 bases. The CDR3 is CASSLAAGASYNEQFF. CDR3 DNA sequence: TGTGCCAGCAGCTTAGCAGCGGGGGCCTCCTACAATGAGCAGTTCTTC.

V and J are TRBV6-4 and TRBJ1-1; D possibly corresponds to TRBD1 (5 bases). Looked up from germline, CDR1 is MRHNA and CDR2 is SNTAGT. This CDR3 spans 16 amino acids. Trimming took 2 bases from V and 5 from J, leaving 18 bases between them. The CDR3: CASSDPRNRSVTEAFF. The CDR3 DNA sequence: TGTGCCAGCAGTGACCCCCGGAACAGGTCCGTGACTGAAGCTTTCTTT.

In this sample, this clone turned up many times. The chain couples TRBV4-3 to TRBJ1-5; D remains ambiguous. Per the germline V gene, CDR1 is LGHNA and CDR2 is YSLEER. Trimming shortened V by 4 bases and J by 8 bases, and 18 bases separated the two germline ends. The CDR3 length is 15 residues. CDR3 in amino acids: CASSRSLWNGEPQHF. CDR3 bases: TGCGCCAGCAGCCGAAGTTTGTGGAACGGTGAGCCCCAGCATTTT.

Only a few counts were recorded for this clone. The chain has TRBV14 and TRBJ2-5, with TRBD1 identical over 11 bases. CDR1 and CDR2 from the germline V gene are SGHDN and FVKESK. V lost 3 bases, J lost 7 bases, and 4 bases stayed unmatched. This CDR3 has 14 amino acids. Written as DNA, the CDR3 is TGTGCCAGCAGCCAGGACAGGGGGCGCGTGACCCAGTACTTC. This translates into CASSQDRGRVTQYF.

The chain carries TRBV5-1 and TRBJ2-3; D may be TRBD2 (5 bases). Trimming removed 0 bases at V and 2 bases at J, with 13 bases between. Germline V gene sequence: CDR1 SGHRS, CDR2 YFSETQ. The CDR3 covers 16 residues. DNA for the CDR3: TGCGCCAGCAGCTTGGTTGGCAGAGGGAACACAGATACGCAGTATTTT. Protein: CASSLVGRGNTDTQYF.

J is TRBJ2-4 and V is TRBV4-3; D perhaps matches TRBD2 (6 bases). The CDR3 runs 15 residues. In germline, CDR1 is LGHNA, CDR2 YSLEER. V was cut by 0 bases and J by 6 bases, with 12 bases left in between. The CDR3 nucleotides are TGCGCCAGCAGCCAAGACGGAGCGGGTAGAAACATTCAGTACTTC. The encoded protein is CASSQDGAGRNIQYF.

This clone was observed a handful of times. This sequence joins TRBV5-4 and TRBJ2-1, with D possibly TRBD2 on 6 matching bases. Germline CDR1 is SGHNT and CDR2 is YYREEE (reference sequence). The CDR3 runs 18 residues. Trimming took off 0 bases at V and 0 bases at J, with 16 bases between the two ends. The CDR3 loop reads CASSLDGLPKSSYNEQFF. The CDR3 DNA sequence: TGTGCCAGCAGCTTGGATGGACTACCCAAGAGCTCCTACAATGAGCAGTTCTTC.

The chain recombines TRBV11-2 with TRBJ2-1; 9 bases match TRBD2. This CDR3 region has 15 residues. Per the germline V gene, CDR1 is SGHAT and CDR2 is FQNNGV. V lost 0 bases to trimming and J lost 9 bases; unmatched junction nucleotides: 6. The CDR3 DNA is TGTGCCAGCAGCTTAGAGCGGGGGGGCCGGATTGAGCAGTTCTTC. Translation: CASSLERGGRIEQFF.

The gene calls are TRBV6-5 and TRBJ2-1, with no clear D. This CDR3 is built from 16 residues. V lost 1 base, J lost 0 bases, and 10 bases lay in between. CDR1 is MNHEY, CDR2 SVGAGI, per germline. The DNA of the CDR3 is TGTGCCAGCAGTTACTTCGCCGCGAGCTCCTACAATGAGCAGTTCTTC. It translates to CASSYFAASSYNEQFF.

This clone was counted once. V and J are TRBV7-2 and TRBJ2-2; the match to TRBD1 covers 8 bases. Germline CDR1 SGHTA, CDR2 FQGNSA. With V trimmed by 4 bases and J by 5 bases, 12 bases remained unmatched. This CDR3 contains 17 residues. The CDR3 coding sequence is TGTGCCAGCAGCTCGACAGGGGTCAGACTAAAAACCGGGGAGCTGTTTTTT. Its protein is CASSSTGVRLKTGELFF.

This sequence joins TRBV30 and TRBJ2-3; the match to TRBD2 covers 8 bases. The CDR3 has 17 amino acids. V shed 2 bases and J 4 bases; nucleotides not matched to a gene: 14. Germline V gene data show CDR1 as GTSNPN and CDR2 as SVGIG (reference sequence). CDR3 region: CAWSPFRGGGQPDTQYF. CDR3 in DNA: TGTGCCTGGAGTCCCTTCCGAGGCGGGGGGCAGCCAGATACGCAGTATTTT.

The chain joins TRBV10-3 to TRBJ2-4, with TRBD1 matching 7 bases. The trim removed 4 bases at V and 7 bases at J, leaving 7 bases unmatched. CDR1 and CDR2 from the germline V gene are ENHRY and SYGVKD. This CDR3 region has 14 residues. This CDR3 reads CAISGTGLMNIQYF. The CDR3 region has the DNA TGTGCCATCAGTGGGACAGGTCTTATGAACATTCAGTACTTC.

This clone showed up just a few times. The chain joins TRBV5-1 to TRBJ2-5, with a tentative D call TRBD2 (6 bases). V lost 1 base and J 1 base, leaving 11 bases between the germline ends. This CDR3 has 15 residues. Per the germline V gene, CDR1 is SGHRS and CDR2 is YFSETQ. CDR3 in amino acids: CASSLTRGTQETQYF. In DNA form, the CDR3 reads TGCGCCAGCAGCTTGACCCGGGGGACCCAAGAGACCCAGTACTTC.

J is TRBJ2-4 and V is TRBV27; tentative D call: TRBD1 (7 bases). CDR1 is MNHEY, CDR2 SMNVEV, per germline (reference sequence). V lost 4 bases, J lost 9 bases, and 10 bases lay in between. The CDR3 is 12 residues long. The CDR3: CASSSQGGIQYF. The CDR3 coding sequence is TGTGCCAGCAGTTCCCAGGGGGGCATTCAGTACTTC.

This chain links TRBV11-2 with TRBJ2-5, with no clear D. Trimming left V 1 base short and J 7 bases short, with 10 bases between. The CDR3 has 13 amino acids. Germline V gives CDR1 SGHAT, CDR2 FQNNGV. CDR3 DNA: TGTGCCAGCAGCTTAGGAGTCGGCGGGACCCAGTACTTC. This codes for CASSLGVGGTQYF.

Concerning this clone: The same CDR3 arises from other DNA sequences in this sample as well. The genes are TRBV2 and TRBJ1-2, with 9 bases fitting TRBD1. With 5 bases clipped from V and 4 bases from J, the junction kept 2 bases outside the gene matches. Germline assignment: CDR1 SNHLY and CDR2 FYNNEI. The CDR3 extends over 13 amino acids. CDR3 amino acids: CASSRGQGYGYTF. DNA for the CDR3: TGTGCCAGCAGTAGGGGACAGGGCTATGGCTACACCTTC.

The chain joins TRBV6-1 to TRBJ2-2, with D maybe TRBD2 (5 bases). With 2 bases removed from V and 7 bases from J, the gap between germline ends came to 14 bases. Germline V gene data show CDR1 as MNHNS and CDR2 as SASEGT. CDR3 length: 15 residues. The CDR3 is CASSEMAGPLGELFF. CDR3 sequence (DNA): TGTGCCAGCAGTGAAATGGCGGGCCCCCTCGGGGAGCTGTTTTTT.

The V gene is TRBV29-1, the J gene TRBJ1-1, with D possibly matching TRBD1 (5 bases). The CDR3 has 12 residues. CDR1 is SQVTM and CDR2 is ANQGSEA in the germline V gene. The V end was cut by 4 bases, the J end by 8 bases, with 14 bases between. CDR3 loop: CSVAGTAREAFF. The CDR3 DNA reads TGCAGCGTTGCCGGGACGGCGAGGGAAGCTTTCTTT.

A note on this clone: Other DNA sequences in this specimen translate into the identical CDR3. The chain uses TRBV6-5 and TRBJ2-7; TRBD2 matches 9 bases. The CDR3 is 15 amino acids. The junction had 3 bases not matched to a gene; V was cut back by 0 bases and J by 3 bases. Germline assignment: CDR1 MNHEY and CDR2 SVGAGI. As DNA, the CDR3 is TGTGCCAGCAGTTACTCGACTAGCGGCAGCTACGAGCAGTACTTC. This codes for CASSYSTSGSYEQYF.

CDR3: CASRLGRGATNEKLFF. The CDR3 DNA reads TGTGCCAGCAGACTTGGACGGGGCGCAACTAATGAAAAACTGTTTTTT. This chain uses TRBV16 with TRBJ1-4; weak D call: TRBD1 (5 bases). The germline V gene encodes CDR1 KGHSY and CDR2 FQNENV. The V and J ends lost 6 bases and 0 bases respectively, with 14 bases between them. The length of the CDR3 is 16 residues.

The J gene is TRBJ1-1, the V gene TRBV5-1; no firm D call. Deletions cut 3 bases from V and 1 base from J, with 10 bases between. Germline loops: CDR1 SGHRS, CDR2 YFSETQ. The CDR3 extends over 14 amino acids. This chain's CDR3 is CASSSGPSNTEAFF. In DNA form, the CDR3 reads TGCGCCAGCAGCTCCGGACCGTCGAACACTGAAGCTTTCTTT.

Concerning this clone: Distinct nucleotide sequences in the sample also encode this CDR3. V and J are TRBV2 and TRBJ2-7; D gene uncertain. CDR1 and CDR2 (germline): SNHLY, FYNNEI. Trimming removed 6 bases from V and 4 bases from J, with 4 bases in between. CDR3 size: 10 residues. CDR3 sequence reads: CASSVYEQYF. In DNA, the CDR3 is TGTGCCAGCAGCGTTTACGAGCAGTACTTC.

J is TRBJ2-2 and V is TRBV5-6; TRBD2 matches 11 bases. With V trimmed by 5 bases and J by 1 base, 7 bases remained unmatched. The CDR3 runs to 17 residues. CDR1 is SGHDT and CDR2 is YYEEEE in the germline V gene. In nucleotides, the CDR3 is TGTGCCAGCAGGCCGACCGGGACTAGCGGGAACACCGGGGAGCTGTTTTTT. Its protein product is CASRPTGTSGNTGELFF.

This rearrangement joins TRBV25-1 to TRBJ2-2; 10 positions match TRBD1. From germline, CDR1 is MGHDK and CDR2 SYGVNS. Trimming took 3 bases from V and 0 from J; bases not matched to a gene: 4. CDR3 length: 17 residues. This CDR3 is CASSDPGTGANTGELFF. Written as DNA, the CDR3 is TGTGCCAGCAGTGATCCGGGGACAGGGGCGAACACCGGGGAGCTGTTTTTT.

The genes are TRBV5-6 and TRBJ1-2, with D unclear. CDR3 size: 14 residues. Germline CDR1 reads SGHDT; CDR2 reads YYEEEE. Trimming left V 4 bases short and J 4 bases short, with 14 bases between. The CDR3 DNA reads TGTGCCAGCAGCCCCGGTGGAGGTGGCTATGGCTACACCTTC. Its translation: CASSPGGGGYGYTF.

The chain is built from TRBV28 and TRBJ2-7; 10 positions agree with TRBD1. J lost 3 bases, V lost 3 bases, and 5 bases had no gene match. The germline gives CDR1 MDHEN, CDR2 SYDVKM. This CDR3 region has 15 residues. CDR3 protein: CASSFSGQGNYEQYF. The CDR3 bases are TGTGCCAGCAGTTTCTCGGGACAGGGGAACTACGAGCAGTACTTC.

The CDR3: CASSGTLGNIQYF. The CDR3 DNA follows: TGTGCCAGCAGTGGCACACTGGGGAACATTCAGTACTTC. This chain links TRBV6-1 with TRBJ2-4; D gene ambiguous. The germline V and J ends were trimmed by 4 bases and 7 bases, with 11 bases remaining between them. CDR3 size: 13 residues. From germline, CDR1 is MNHNS and CDR2 SASEGT.

This chain joins TRBV30 and TRBJ2-1; 7 bases are shared with TRBD1. After removal of 1 base from V and 10 bases from J, the junction contained 10 bases not matched to a gene. From germline, CDR1 is GTSNPN and CDR2 SVGIG (reference sequence). This CDR3 comprises 14 residues. The DNA for the CDR3 is TGTGCCTGGAGTGATGGACAGGCCTATAACGAGCAGTTCTTC. Protein: CAWSDGQAYNEQFF.